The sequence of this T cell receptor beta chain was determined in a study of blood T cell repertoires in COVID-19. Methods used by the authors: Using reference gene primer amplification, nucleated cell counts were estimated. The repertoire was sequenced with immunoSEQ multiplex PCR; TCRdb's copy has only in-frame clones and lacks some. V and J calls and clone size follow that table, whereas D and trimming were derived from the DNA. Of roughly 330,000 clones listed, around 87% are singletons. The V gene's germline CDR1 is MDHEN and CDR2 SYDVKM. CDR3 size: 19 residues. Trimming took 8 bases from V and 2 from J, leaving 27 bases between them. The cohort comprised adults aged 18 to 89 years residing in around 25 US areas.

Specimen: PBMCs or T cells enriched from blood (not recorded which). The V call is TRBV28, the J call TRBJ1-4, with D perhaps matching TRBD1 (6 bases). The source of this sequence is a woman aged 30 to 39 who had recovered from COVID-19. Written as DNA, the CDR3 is TGTGCCAGCCTTTCACACATTAGGGGGGGCCGCCTTACTAATGAAAAACTGTTTTTT. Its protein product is CASLSHIRGGRLTNEKLFF.